The sequence of this T cell receptor beta chain was determined in a study of T cell responses to AZD1222 COVID-19 vaccine. Study information: Pooling covered second doses at about 4 or about 12 weeks. Study-level results: Baseline serostatus was positive in only six AZD1222 recipients. There were repertoire samples only from the period after the peak T cell response. Spike-specific TCR breadth rose after two AZD1222 doses, and depth rose as well.

Sequencing used immunoSEQ multiplex PCR; TCRdb keeps in-frame clones, though not all of them. Among 150,000 to 200,000 clones listed, over 85% were seen once. Regarding this clone: What it recognizes is unknown.

Here the sequenced sample was peripheral blood, taken on day 0 of AZD1222 vaccination. The receptor's source is an adult in good health.

CDR3 sequence (DNA): TGTGCCAGCAGTAATATCCAGGGACTGAACACTGAAGCTTTCTTT. Its translation: CASSNIQGLNTEAFF. This chain uses TRBV6-5 with TRBJ1-1; perhaps TRBD1 as D (5 bases). The CDR3 spans 15 residues. Germline V gene sequence: CDR1 MNHEY, CDR2 SVGAGI. Trimming shortened V by 5 bases and J by 0 bases, and 13 bases separated the two germline ends.